Each of the 7 T cell receptor beta chains below was sequenced from the same sample in a study of human T cells and chemical hapten exposure. Regarding time point: patch test 1, 2 weeks after DPC sensitization. Documented treatment: therapeutic diphenylcyclopropenone sensitization with weekly scalp DPC. TCRdb redid the calling of the RACE reads with MiXCR, one entry per CDR3 protein. This table has tens of thousands of distinct CDR3 sequences, roughly 12% appearing once. The material sequenced was whole blood, taken in connection with sensitization to the hapten diphenylcyclopropenone (DPC). The receptors here all came from a woman aged 55-69 years with alopecia areata. Some clones in this sample may be carry-over from other donors' samples.

This clonotype was counted a few times. This rearrangement joins TRBV5-1 to TRBJ2-3; TRBD1 matches at 7 bases. The trim removed 4 bases at V and 3 bases at J, leaving 5 bases unmatched. This CDR3 contains 14 residues. Germline CDR1 SGHRS, CDR2 YFSETQ. CDR3 in DNA: TGCGCCAGCAGCCCCGACAGGGTTACAGATACGCAGTATTTT. Translation: CASSPDRVTDTQYF.

This clonotype was seen a few times. The chain employs TRBV7-3 and TRBJ2-1; tentative D call: TRBD2 (6 bases). The CDR3 extends over 16 amino acids. V was cut by 5 bases and J by 9 bases, with 23 bases left in between. Germline V gene sequence: CDR1 SGHTA, CDR2 FQGTGA. CDR3 in amino acids: CASSPDLGLAFGEQFF. Written as DNA, the CDR3 is TGTGCCAGCAGCCCAGATTTAGGGCTAGCGTTCGGTGAGCAGTTCTTC. The complete variable domain, with remaining parts taken from reference TRBV7-3 and TRBJ2-1, reads GAGVSQTPSNKVTEKGKYVELRCDPISGHTALYWYRQSLGQGPEFLIYFQGTGAADDSGLPNDRFFAVRPEGSVSTLKIQRTERGDSAVYLCASSPDLGLAFGEQFFGPGTRLTVL.

Ten or more counts support this clonotype. The chain couples TRBV19 to TRBJ1-5, with unresolved D. Per germline, CDR1 LNHDA and CDR2 SQIVND (reference sequence). The CDR3 spans 14 residues. Deletions cut 0 bases from V and 5 bases from J, with 8 bases between. The CDR3 region is CASSIDAWDQPQHF. The CDR3 DNA reads TGTGCCAGTAGTATAGATGCCTGGGATCAGCCCCAGCATTTT. Full variable domain (missing parts from reference TRBV19 and TRBJ1-5): DGGITQSPKYLFRKEGQNVTLSCEQNLNHDAMYWYRQDPGQGLRLIYYSQIVNDFQKGDIAEGYSVSREKKESFPLTVTSAQKNPTAFYLCASSIDAWDQPQHFGDGTRLSIL.

The chain links TRBV5-1 to TRBJ1-4, with a possible D match to TRBD1 (6 bases). V gave up 4 bases and J gave up 3 bases, with 16 bases separating them. Germline values: CDR1 SGHRS, CDR2 YFSETQ. The CDR3 is 16 residues long. The CDR3 coding sequence is TGCGCCAGCAGCCCAAGATACAGGGTTGCTAATGAAAAACTGTTTTTT. It yields the protein CASSPRYRVANEKLFF.

The chain is built from TRBV5-1 and TRBJ2-7; D call uncertain. Per germline, CDR1 SGHRS and CDR2 YFSETQ. Trimming left V 3 bases short and J 3 bases short, with 7 bases between. This CDR3 contains 12 residues. The CDR3 region is CASSSTNYEQYF. As DNA, the CDR3 is TGCGCCAGCAGCTCGACGAACTACGAGCAGTACTTC. Supplemented by reference TRBV5-1 and TRBJ2-7, the full variable domain reads KAGVTQTPRYLIKTRGQQVTLSCSPISGHRSVSWYQQTPGQGLQFLFEYFSETQRNKGNFPGRFSGRQFSNSRSEMNVSTLELGDSALYLCASSSTNYEQYFGPGTRLTVT.

This clonotype has at least ten counts. V is TRBV9 and J is TRBJ2-2; no clear D. Trimming left V 0 bases short and J 3 bases short, with 6 bases between. CDR3 length: 14 residues. Germline CDR1 SGDLS, CDR2 YYNGEE. The CDR3 region has the DNA TGTGCCAGCAGCGTAGCACGGTACACCGGGGAGCTGTTTTTT. This sequence encodes CASSVARYTGELFF. The entire variable domain, with the rest obtained from reference TRBV9 and TRBJ2-2, is as follows: DSGVTQTPKHLITATGQRVTLRCSPRSGDLSVYWYQQSLDQGLQFLIQYYNGEERAKGNILERFSAQQFPDLHSELNLSSLELGDSALYFCASSVARYTGELFFGEGSRLTVL.

The chain couples TRBV10-3 to TRBJ1-6, with D perhaps TRBD1 (5 bases). Germline V gene data show CDR1 as ENHRY and CDR2 as SYGVKD. The CDR3 is 15 residues long. Trimming cost V 0 bases and J 4 bases, with 7 bases left between them. The CDR3, as DNA: TGTGCCATCAGTGAGTCGGCAGGGTATAATTCACCCCTCCACTTT. This translates into CAISESAGYNSPLHF.